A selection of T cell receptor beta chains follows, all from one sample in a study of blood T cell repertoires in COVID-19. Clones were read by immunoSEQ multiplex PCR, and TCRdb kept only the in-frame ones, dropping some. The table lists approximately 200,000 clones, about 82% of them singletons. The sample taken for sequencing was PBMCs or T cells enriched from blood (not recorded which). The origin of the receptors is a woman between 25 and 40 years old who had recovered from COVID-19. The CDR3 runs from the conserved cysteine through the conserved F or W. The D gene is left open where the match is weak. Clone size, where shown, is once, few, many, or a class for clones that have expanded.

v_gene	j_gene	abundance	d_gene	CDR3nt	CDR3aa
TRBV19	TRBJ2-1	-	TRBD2	TGTGCCAGTAGTACCCGGACTAGCGGGAGGGCCGGGAATGAGCAGTTCTTC	CASSTRTSGRAGNEQFF
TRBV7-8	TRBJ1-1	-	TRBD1	TGTGCCAGCAGCTTACAGGGGGACACTGAAGCTTTCTTT	CASSLQGDTEAFF
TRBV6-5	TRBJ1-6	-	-	TGTGCCAGCACCAGAGGGGGGGAAGTTTCACCCCTCCACTTT	CASTRGGEVSPLHF
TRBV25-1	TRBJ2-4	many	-	TGTGCCAGCAGTGAATCCGACAGGAGACAGTACTTC	CASSESDRRQYF
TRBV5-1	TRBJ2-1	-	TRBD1	TGCGCCAGCAGTTCGGGACAGCCCGGCCATGAGCAGTTCTTC	CASSSGQPGHEQFF
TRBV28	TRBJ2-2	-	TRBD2	TGTGCCAGCAGTCCAGCGGGAGGGGACACCGGGGAGCTGTTTTTT	CASSPAGGDTGELFF
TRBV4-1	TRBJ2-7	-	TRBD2	TGCGCCAGCAGCACCGAGCGGGAACCCTACGAGCAGTACTTC	CASSTEREPYEQYF
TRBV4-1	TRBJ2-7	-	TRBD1	TGCGCCAGCAGCCAAGAAGAGGGGGCGAGGTCCTCCTACGAGCAGTACTTC	CASSQEEGARSSYEQYF
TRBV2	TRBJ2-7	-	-	TGTGCCAGCCAGGACTCTTACCCGGGCCTGGACTACGAGCAGTACTTC	CASQDSYPGLDYEQYF
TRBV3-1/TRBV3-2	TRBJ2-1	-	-	TGTGCCAGCAGCCAACCTCCGGCGGACAATGAGCAGTTCTTC	CASSQPPADNEQFF
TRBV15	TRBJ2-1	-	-	TGTGCCACCAGCAGAAGCAGGGATGAGCAGTTCTTC	CATSRSRDEQFF
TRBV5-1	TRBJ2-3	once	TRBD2	TGCGCCAGCAGCAGTAGCGGGGAAGTCCCTCCGACGCAGTATTTT	CASSSSGEVPPTQYF
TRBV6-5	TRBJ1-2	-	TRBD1	TGTGCCACCAGCCGGGACAGGTTTTCTGGCTACACCTTC	CATSRDRFSGYTF
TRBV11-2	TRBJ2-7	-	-	TGTGCCAGCAGCTTGGGACATCGGAGCTCCTACGAGCAGTACTTC	CASSLGHRSSYEQYF
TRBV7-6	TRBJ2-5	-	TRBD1	TGTGCCAGCAGCCCCCAGGGACAGAACCAAGAGACCCAGTACTTC	CASSPQGQNQETQYF
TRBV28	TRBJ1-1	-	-	TGTGCCAGCAGTATCAGAGGGGGAAACACTGAAGCTTTCTTT	CASSIRGGNTEAFF
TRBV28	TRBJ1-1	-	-	TGTGCCAGCACCACCAGGAGCGGGGGGCGGAACACTGAAGCTTTCTTT	CASTTRSGGRNTEAFF
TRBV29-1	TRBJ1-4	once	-	TGCAGCGTCGGCGGGAGGGCAACTAATGAAAAACTGTTTTTT	CSVGGRATNEKLFF
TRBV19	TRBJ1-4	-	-	TGTGCCAGCTCCAACGGCGGTCGAGAAAAACTGTTTTTT	CASSNGGREKLFF
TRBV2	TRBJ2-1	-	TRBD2	TGTGCCAGCAGTGGACTAGCGGGAGCGGGTTTCTTC	CASSGLAGAGFF
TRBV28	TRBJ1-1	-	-	TGTGCCAGCAGTTTGCCGGGGTGGGAAGCTTTCTTT	CASSLPGWEAFF
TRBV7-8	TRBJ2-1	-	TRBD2	TGTGCCAGCAGCCCTGGCGGGAGTTTGTACAATGAGCAGTTCTTC	CASSPGGSLYNEQFF
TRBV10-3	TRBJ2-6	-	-	TGTGCCATCGGGACACTTGTCTCTGGGGCCAACGTCCTGACTTTC	CAIGTLVSGANVLTF
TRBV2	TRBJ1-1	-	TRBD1	TGTGCCAGCGGGGGGACAGGGAACACTGAAGCTTTCTTT	CASGGTGNTEAFF
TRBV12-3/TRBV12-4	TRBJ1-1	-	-	TGTGCCAGCATGATTCGGGGTGAAGCTTTCTTT	CASMIRGEAFF
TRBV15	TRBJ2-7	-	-	TGTGCCACCAGCAGAGATCACGGACAAGGGCTCGAGCAGTACTTC	CATSRDHGQGLEQYF
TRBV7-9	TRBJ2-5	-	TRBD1	TGTGCCAGCAGCTCCGACAGGGATCAAGAGACCCAGTACTTC	CASSSDRDQETQYF
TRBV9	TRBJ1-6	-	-	TGTGCCAGCAGCGTAGGAGACTCCTATAATTCACCCCTCCACTTT	CASSVGDSYNSPLHF
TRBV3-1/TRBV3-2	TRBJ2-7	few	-	TGTGCCAGCAGCCAAGGGGGCTACTACGAGCAGTACTTC	CASSQGGYYEQYF
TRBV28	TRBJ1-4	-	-	-	CASSSGQGGTNEKLFF
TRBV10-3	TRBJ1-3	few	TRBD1	TGTGCCATCAGTGAGTCTACGGGACAGGCTACTGGAAACACCATATATTTT	CAISESTGQATGNTIYF
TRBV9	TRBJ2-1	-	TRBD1	TGTGCCAGCAGCGGAGACAGGGGGCTTGAAGATGAGCAGTTCTTC	CASSGDRGLEDEQFF
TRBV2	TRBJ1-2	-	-	TGTGCCAGCAGTATTACAGGGAACTATGGCTACACCTTC	CASSITGNYGYTF
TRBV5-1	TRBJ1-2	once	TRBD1	TGCGCCAGCAGCGAACAGGGGTACTATGGCTACACCTTC	CASSEQGYYGYTF
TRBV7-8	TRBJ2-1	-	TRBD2	TGTGCCAGCAGTGGCGGGAGGGTAATTAATGAGCAGTTCTTC	CASSGGRVINEQFF
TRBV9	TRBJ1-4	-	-	TGTGCCAGCAGCGAGTCCGGAGGTGAAAAACTGTTTTTT	CASSESGGEKLFF
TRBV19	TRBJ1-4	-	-	TGTGCCAGTAGTCCAACCGCGGCCACTAATGAAAAACTGTTTTTT	CASSPTAATNEKLFF
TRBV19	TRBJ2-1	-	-	TGTGCCAGTAGTATAGCACAGGGAGGGCGGGCCTACAATGAGCAGTTCTTC	CASSIAQGGRAYNEQFF
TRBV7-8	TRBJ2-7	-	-	TGTGCCAGCAGCTTAGCGTCCGGCCTGATCGGGAACGAGCAGTACTTC	CASSLASGLIGNEQYF
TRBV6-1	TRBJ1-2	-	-	TGTGCCAGCAGTGAACGGGGGTACTATGGCTACACCTTC	CASSERGYYGYTF
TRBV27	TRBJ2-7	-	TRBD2	TGTGCCAGCAGTTCCCCCTCAGCGGGGTCCTACGAGCAGTACTTC	CASSSPSAGSYEQYF
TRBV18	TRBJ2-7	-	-	TGTGCCAGCTCACCATCGCAGACCAGCCAGGGTTTGTACGAGCAGTACTTC	CASSPSQTSQGLYEQYF
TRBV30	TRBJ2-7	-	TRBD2	TGTGCCTGGACGGGACTAGTCACCTACGAGCAGTACTTC	CAWTGLVTYEQYF
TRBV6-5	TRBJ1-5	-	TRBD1	TGTGCCAGCAGCCGGGCAGGGGGAGAAAATCAGCCCCAGCATTTT	CASSRAGGENQPQHF
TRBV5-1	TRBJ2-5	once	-	TGCGCCAGCAGCAGGGTCAGCGGGCGCGCAAAAATACAAGAGACCCAGTACTTC	CASSRVSGRAKIQETQYF
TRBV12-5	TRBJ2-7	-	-	TGTGCTAGTGGTTTGGTAATGGGCGGGGTAGTCTACGAGCAGTACTTC	CASGLVMGGVVYEQYF
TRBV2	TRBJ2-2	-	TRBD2	TGTGCCAGCAGTGTGACTAGCGGGGGGAACACCGGGGAGCTGTTTTTT	CASSVTSGGNTGELFF
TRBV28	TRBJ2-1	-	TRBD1	TGTGCCAGCAGTCTCTCGGCAGGGGGCCTCGTCTATGAGCAGTTCTTC	CASSLSAGGLVYEQFF
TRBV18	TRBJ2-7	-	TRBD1	TGTGCCAGCTCACGACAGGGGGCGTACGAGCAGTACTTC	CASSRQGAYEQYF
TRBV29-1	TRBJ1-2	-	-	TGCAGCGTTGTACAGGGCGATGGCTACACCTTC	CSVVQGDGYTF
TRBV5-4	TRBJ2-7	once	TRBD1	TGTGCCAGCAGCTTGGCCGTCGACAGGGAGCGGGAGCAGTACTTC	CASSLAVDREREQYF
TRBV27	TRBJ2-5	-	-	TGTGCCAGCAGTTCCCTGGACAGACAAGAGACCCAGTACTTC	CASSSLDRQETQYF
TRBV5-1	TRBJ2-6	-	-	TGCGCCAGCAGCTTGTCCTCCAGCTCTGGGGCCAACGTCCTGACTTTC	CASSLSSSSGANVLTF
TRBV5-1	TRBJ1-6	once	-	TGCGCCAGCAGCCCGACTGGGAGGTCCTATAATTCACCCCTCCACTTT	CASSPTGRSYNSPLHF